This paragraph reports one T cell receptor beta chain. What antigen it recognizes has not been identified. No much larger clonotype is one base removed from it; base qualities were not supplied. The source of the sample is a study of CD8 T cells in Susac syndrome (dated by TCRdb to between 2018 and 2021). Concerning the study at large: The study used repertoire sequencing to test whether antigen drove CD8+ T cell activation and differentiation in Susac syndrome.

On the study overall, not on this receptor specifically: The study acknowledged that relatively few individuals were included in the TCR sequencing and HLA analysis.

High-throughput TCR beta sequencing profiled peripheral blood CD8+ and CD4+ T cells from healthy donors, Susac syndrome patients and multiple sclerosis patients. The multiple sclerosis controls were treatment-naive patients whose relapsing-remitting disease, either stable or active, fulfilled the revised McDonald criteria. CD8+ TEMRA cells were enriched by FACS, while bulk CD8+ and CD4+ T cells were purified by magnetic negative isolation. Blood was drawn into EDTA tubes, processed within 24 hours, and PBMCs were isolated by density gradient centrifugation. PBMCs destined for TCR sequencing were cryopreserved in liquid nitrogen and later thawed in a 37 °C water bath. The sorted or isolated CD4+, CD8+ and CD8+ TEMRA cells reached a purity of at least 90%. RNA was extracted using the RNeasy kit, and roughly 0.45 to 1 microgram was reverse transcribed with random hexamers. TCR beta CDR3 regions were amplified with the immunoSEQ multiplex PCR assay covering 54 Vbeta and 13 Jbeta segments. Bias from PCR amplification was corrected by using a synthetic template baseline for primer optimization and for computational correction. In the source study's methods: Only productive sequences were kept, with reads annotated to V, D and J genes according to IMGT and analyzed in immunoSEQ Analyzer. Clonality was computed as one minus Shannon entropy normalized by log2 of the number of productive unique sequences. For each patient and control, public and private clones were evaluated among the 100 most prevalent clones. Clones were defined as Susac-specific when absent from the healthy and MS cohorts, from over 950 published viral clones and from other ImmuneACCESS disease sequences. TCRdb redid the processing of the public reads, applying fastp at Q25 and MiXCR, and retained in-frame beta chains. Identical CDR3 proteins give one entry, which carries the most common genes and DNA. TCRdb's processing, not the authors', yielded these V and J calls. The sample includes around 200,000 distinct CDR3 sequences, with approximately 95% observed a single time. Of the sample, approximately 0.1% falls within the top ten clones.

The germline V gene (reference sequence) supplies CDR1 DFQATT and CDR2 SNEGSKA. At the junction V is shortened by 5 bases and J by 4 bases, with 8 bases in between. Spanning cysteine to phenylalanine, the CDR3 consists of 11 amino acids. Just the 33-base CDR3 DNA is kept, in frame starting at base 1. The rearrangement joined TRBV20-1 to TRBJ2-5; the D gene remains uncertain. Sequencing was done on a sample of CD4+ T cells from PBMCs. The TCR was taken from a human donor with multiple sclerosis. CDR3 sequence: CSADRGETQYF. In nucleotide form, the sequence is TGCAGTGCTGACCGCGGAGAGACCCAGTACTTC.